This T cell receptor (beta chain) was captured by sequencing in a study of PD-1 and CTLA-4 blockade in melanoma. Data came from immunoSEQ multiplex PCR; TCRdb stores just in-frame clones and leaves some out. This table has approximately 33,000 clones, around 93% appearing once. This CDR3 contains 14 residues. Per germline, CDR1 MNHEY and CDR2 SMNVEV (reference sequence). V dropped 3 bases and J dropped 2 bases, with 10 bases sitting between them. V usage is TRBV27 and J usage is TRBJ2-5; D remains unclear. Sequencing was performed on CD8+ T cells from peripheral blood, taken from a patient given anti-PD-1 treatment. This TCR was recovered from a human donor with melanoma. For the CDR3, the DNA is TGTGCCAGCAGTTTCAGTCAGCAACAAGAGACCCAGTACTTC. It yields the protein CASSFSQQQETQYF.